This T cell receptor beta chain was identified in a study of blood T cell repertoires in COVID-19. The table came from immunoSEQ multiplex PCR; TCRdb's copy has only in-frame clones and leaves some out. The profile covers about 160,000 clones, with more than 70% appearing a single time and around 18% taken by the ten largest. Trimming pared 3 bases from V and 4 bases from J, leaving 18 bases between. Germline V gene data show CDR1 as MDHEN and CDR2 as SYDVKM. The CDR3 is made up of 16 amino acids. The sample comprised PBMCs or T cells enriched from blood (not recorded which). The J gene is TRBJ1-2, the V gene TRBV28; D perhaps matches TRBD1 (6 bases). The receptor's source is a man aged 55 to 70 who had recovered from COVID-19. CDR3 sequence: CASSFGGAKQIYGYTF. As DNA, the CDR3 is TGTGCCAGCAGTTTCGGGGGGGCAAAACAAATCTATGGCTACACCTTC.